A selection of T cell receptor beta chains follows, all from one sample in a study of blood T cell repertoires in COVID-19. Measured with immunoSEQ multiplex PCR; TCRdb has only the in-frame clones, and not every one. The sample carries 410,000 or so clones, over 75% recorded once. Material: peripheral blood. Receptors originate from a woman aged 40 to 50 with COVID-19, enrolled during active disease. CDR3s include the opening cysteine and the closing phenylalanine or tryptophan. D genes are given only for firm matches. Clone sizes are given selectively: once, few, many, or a class where the clone is expanded.

abundance | len | d_gene | j_gene | v_gene | CDR3nt | CDR3aa
. | 16 | . | TRBJ1-5 | TRBV5-5 | TGTGCCAGCAGCTGGGGGACACCCTTTAGCAATCAGCCCCAGCATTTT | CASSWGTPFSNQPQHF
. | 12 | . | TRBJ2-5 | TRBV19 | TGTGCCAGTAGTATCCCCCCGGGTGCCCAGTACTTC | CASSIPPGAQYF
. | 12 | . | TRBJ2-2 | TRBV5-1 | TGCGCCAGCCGACAGAACACCGGGGAGCTGTTTTTT | CASRQNTGELFF
. | 13 | . | TRBJ1-4 | TRBV28 | TGTGCCAGCAGTGCGGGGCCTAATGAAAAACTGTTTTTT | CASSAGPNEKLFF
. | 14 | TRBD2 | TRBJ2-5 | TRBV27 | TGTGCCAGCAAAATAGCGGGAGGGGTAGAGACCCAGTACTTC | CASKIAGGVETQYF
. | 11 | . | TRBJ2-7 | TRBV3-1/TRBV3-2 | TGTGCCAGCAGCCAAGCAGGCGAGCAGTACTTC | CASSQAGEQYF
. | 16 | . | TRBJ1-5 | TRBV19 | TGTGCCAGTAGTATAAATCAGGGGTTAAGCAATCAGCCCCAGCATTTT | CASSINQGLSNQPQHF
once | 16 | TRBD1 | TRBJ2-7 | TRBV15 | TGTGCCACCAGCAGAGGGGCCGGGACAGGGGATCACGAGCAGTACTTC | CATSRGAGTGDHEQYF
once | 17 | TRBD2 | TRBJ2-2 | TRBV4-3 | TGCGCCAGCAGCCAAGTTTTCGCCGGGGGGGCCCCCGGGGAGCTGTTTTTT | CASSQVFAGGAPGELFF
. | 14 | . | TRBJ1-1 | TRBV18 | TGTGCCAGCTCCCCGAGGCAGGGGCAGACTGAAGCTTTCTTT | CASSPRQGQTEAFF
. | 15 | . | TRBJ1-1 | TRBV5-4 | TGTGCCAGCAGCTTAAGGGGGTCGGGGGGCGCGGATGCTTTCTTT | CASSLRGSGGADAFF
. | 14 | TRBD1 | TRBJ1-1 | TRBV6-5 | TGTGCCAGCAGCCCCAGGACAGGCTGGACTGAAGCTTTCTTT | CASSPRTGWTEAFF
. | 14 | TRBD2 | TRBJ2-1 | TRBV10-3 | TGTGCCATCAGTGACACTAGCGACTACAATGAGCAGTTCTTC | CAISDTSDYNEQFF
. | 15 | . | TRBJ1-3 | TRBV5-4 | TGTGCCAGCAGCTTGCAGGGGATCTCTGGAAACACCATATATTTT | CASSLQGISGNTIYF
. | 15 | TRBD1 | TRBJ1-2 | TRBV29-1 | TGCAGCGTTGAGGACAGGGGGGACCTCGGCTATGGCTACACCTTC | CSVEDRGDLGYGYTF
. | 13 | . | TRBJ2-1 | TRBV20-1 | TGCAGTGCTAGTCTACCATCCTACAATGAGCAGTTCTTC | CSASLPSYNEQFF
. | 15 | TRBD1 | TRBJ1-1 | TRBV7-9 | TGTGCCAGCAGCGAGACAGGGAGTCGTCGCACTGAAGCTTTCTTT | CASSETGSRRTEAFF
few | 15 | TRBD2 | TRBJ2-1 | TRBV12-5 | TGTGCTAGTGGTCCTCAGCGGGAGCCCTACAATGAGCAGTTCTTC | CASGPQREPYNEQFF
. | 13 | . | TRBJ1-5 | TRBV12-3/TRBV12-4 | TGTGCCAGCAGGGCGCGGAGGGATCAGCCCCAGCATTTT | CASRARRDQPQHF
. | 13 | . | TRBJ1-2 | TRBV7-2 | TGTGCCAGCAGCGTCTCGGGGGACTATGGCTACACCTTC | CASSVSGDYGYTF
. | 12 | . | TRBJ1-2 | TRBV7-9 | TGTGCCAGCAGCCGAGAGGATAGAGGCTACACCTTC | CASSREDRGYTF
. | 12 | . | TRBJ2-7 | TRBV28 | TGTGCCAGCAGCCCTAGATCCTACGAGCAGTACTTC | CASSPRSYEQYF
. | 12 | . | TRBJ1-2 | TRBV24-1 | TGTGCCACCAGTGACAGGGTCTATGGCTACACCTTC | CATSDRVYGYTF
. | 16 | . | TRBJ1-4 | TRBV27 | TGTGCCAGCAGACGAGACAGGACCTCAACTAATGAAAAACTGTTTTTT | CASRRDRTSTNEKLFF
once | 16 | TRBD1 | TRBJ1-5 | TRBV27 | TGTGCCAGCAGTTATTCGTGGACAGGGGGTCATCAGCCCCAGCATTTT | CASSYSWTGGHQPQHF
. | 13 | . | TRBJ1-1 | TRBV5-5 | TGTGCCAGCAGCTTGCAGGGGAACACTGAAGCTTTCTTT | CASSLQGNTEAFF
. | 14 | . | TRBJ1-5 | TRBV5-1 | TGCGCCAGCAGCTCAGGACAGAACAATCAGCCCCAGCATTTT | CASSSGQNNQPQHF
. | 15 | . | TRBJ1-2 | TRBV4-3 | TGCGCCAGCAGCCAAGATGGCGAGACTAATTATGACTCCACCTTC | CASSQDGETNYDSTF
. | 14 | TRBD1 | TRBJ1-2 | TRBV5-1 | TGCGCCAGCAGCTTGGGACAGGGGACCTATGGCTACACCTTC | CASSLGQGTYGYTF
. | 15 | TRBD1 | TRBJ1-1 | TRBV4-1 | TGCGCCAGCAGCCAAGTCACAGGGGGTCTCACTGAAGCTTTCTTT | CASSQVTGGLTEAFF
. | 13 | . | TRBJ1-6 | TRBV7-2 | TGTGCCAGCAGCCTGACGGGGGATTCACCCCTCCACTTT | CASSLTGDSPLHF